This T cell receptor (beta chain) was observed in a study of immune heterogeneity within non-small cell lung tumors. Using 32 V and 13 J primers, multiplex PCR amplified TCR beta CDR3. TCRdb passed the multiplex PCR reads through MiXCR, listing each CDR3 protein once. The sample has approximately 11,000 distinct CDR3 sequences, more than 25% seen once; the top ten hold around a fifth. Comments on this clonotype: Its antigen is undetermined.

Per the germline V gene, CDR1 is MNHNS and CDR2 is SASEGT. The CDR3 is made up of 16 amino acids. The ends lost 4 bases at V and 2 bases at J; junction bases unmatched: 8. Overall study results and limits: Clonality of local T cells correlated moderately but significantly with local tumor mutational burden (R approximately 0.37).

Per sample, approximately 0.6 ug of bulk tumor genomic DNA was the template used. While surgery was under way, several biopsies spaced far apart were taken per primary tumor. It was patients with untreated, newly diagnosed non-small cell lung cancer who underwent curative surgery. Samples were obtained from newly diagnosed non-small cell lung cancer patients who were having surgery with curative intent. Material for sequencing was lung tumor tissue. This chain joins TRBV6-1 and TRBJ1-5; 7 bases fit TRBD1. This sequence was found in a woman between 50 and 59 years old with non-small cell lung cancer. CDR3 nucleotides: TGTGCCAGCAGTGCTCAGGGGGTTGGGGGCAATCAGCCCCAGCATTTT. It translates to CASSAQGVGGNQPQHF.